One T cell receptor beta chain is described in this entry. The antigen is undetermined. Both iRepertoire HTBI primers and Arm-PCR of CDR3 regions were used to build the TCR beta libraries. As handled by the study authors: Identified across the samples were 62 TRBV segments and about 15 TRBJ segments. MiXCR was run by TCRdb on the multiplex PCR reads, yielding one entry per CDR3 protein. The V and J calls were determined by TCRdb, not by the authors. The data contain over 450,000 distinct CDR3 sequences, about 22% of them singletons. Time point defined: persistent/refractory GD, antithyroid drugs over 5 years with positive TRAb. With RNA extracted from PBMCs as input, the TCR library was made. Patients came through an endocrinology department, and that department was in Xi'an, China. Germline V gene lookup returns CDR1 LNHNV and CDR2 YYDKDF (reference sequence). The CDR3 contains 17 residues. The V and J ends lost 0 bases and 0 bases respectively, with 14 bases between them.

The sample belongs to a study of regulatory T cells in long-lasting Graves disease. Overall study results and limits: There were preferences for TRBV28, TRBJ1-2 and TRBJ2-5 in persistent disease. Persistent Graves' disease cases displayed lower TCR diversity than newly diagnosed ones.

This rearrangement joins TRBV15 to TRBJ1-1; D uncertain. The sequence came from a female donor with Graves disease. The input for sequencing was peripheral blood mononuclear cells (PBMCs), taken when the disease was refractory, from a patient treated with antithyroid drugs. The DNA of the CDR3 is TGTGCCACCAGCAGAGATCTAGCAGTGACCATGAACACTGAAGCTTTCTTT. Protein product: CATSRDLAVTMNTEAFF.